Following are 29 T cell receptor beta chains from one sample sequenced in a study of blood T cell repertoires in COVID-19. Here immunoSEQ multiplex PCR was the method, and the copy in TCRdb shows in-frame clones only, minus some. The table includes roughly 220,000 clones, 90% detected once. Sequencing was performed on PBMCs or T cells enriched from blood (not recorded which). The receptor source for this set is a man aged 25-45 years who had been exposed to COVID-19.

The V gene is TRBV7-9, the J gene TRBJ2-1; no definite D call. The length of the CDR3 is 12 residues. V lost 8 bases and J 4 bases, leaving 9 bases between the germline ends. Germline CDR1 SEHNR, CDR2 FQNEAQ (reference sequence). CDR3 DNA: TGTGCCAGCGCCTCGGAGTACAATGAGCAGTTCTTC. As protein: CASASEYNEQFF.

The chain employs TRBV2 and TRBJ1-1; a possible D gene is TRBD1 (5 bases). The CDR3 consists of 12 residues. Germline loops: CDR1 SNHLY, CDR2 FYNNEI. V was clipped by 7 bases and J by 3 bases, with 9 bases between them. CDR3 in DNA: TGTGCCAGCAAGGGCAGGGACACTGAAGCTTTCTTT. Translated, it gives CASKGRDTEAFF.

DNA for the CDR3: TGTGCCAGCAAACCTTTATTCGGGGATGAGCAGTTCTTC. It translates to CASKPLFGDEQFF. The chain uses TRBV27 and TRBJ2-1; TRBD2 might be the D (5 bases). Trimming stripped 7 bases from V and 8 bases from J, with 15 bases between. Germline CDR1 is MNHEY and CDR2 is SMNVEV (reference sequence). The CDR3 covers 13 residues.

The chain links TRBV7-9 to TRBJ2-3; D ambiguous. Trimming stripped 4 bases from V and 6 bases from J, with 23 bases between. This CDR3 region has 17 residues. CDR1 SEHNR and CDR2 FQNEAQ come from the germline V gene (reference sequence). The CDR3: CASSSSSESLPRDTQYF. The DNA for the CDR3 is TGTGCCAGCAGCTCCTCATCCGAGTCGCTACCTCGGGATACGCAGTATTTT. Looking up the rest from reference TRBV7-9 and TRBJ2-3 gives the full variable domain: DTGVSQNPRHKITKRGQNVTFRCDPISEHNRLYWYRQTLGQGPEFLTYFQNEAQLEKSRLLSDRFSAERPKGSFSTLEIQRTEQGDSAMYLCASSSSSESLPRDTQYFGPGTRLTVL.

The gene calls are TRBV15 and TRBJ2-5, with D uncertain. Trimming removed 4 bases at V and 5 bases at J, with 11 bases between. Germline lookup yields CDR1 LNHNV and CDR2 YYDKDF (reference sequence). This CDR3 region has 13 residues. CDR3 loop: CATSINTRETQYF. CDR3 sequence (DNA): TGTGCCACCAGCATTAACACGAGGGAGACCCAGTACTTC.

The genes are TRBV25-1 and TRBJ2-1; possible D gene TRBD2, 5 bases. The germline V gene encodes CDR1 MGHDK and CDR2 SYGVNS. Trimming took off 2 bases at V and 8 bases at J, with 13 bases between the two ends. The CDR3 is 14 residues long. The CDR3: CASSEGGSKDEQFF. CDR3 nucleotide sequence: TGTGCCAGCAGTGAAGGAGGCAGCAAGGATGAGCAGTTCTTC.

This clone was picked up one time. The DNA for the CDR3 is TGTGCCAGCAGCTTGGGTCGGAGTTCGGTTGACGATGAGCAGTTCTTC. Amino acids: CASSLGRSSVDDEQFF. The chain couples TRBV7-9 to TRBJ2-1; the D is unclear. The germline gives CDR1 SEHNR, CDR2 FQNEAQ (reference sequence). The CDR3 contains 16 residues. Trimming cost V 3 bases and J 8 bases, with 20 bases left between them. The entire variable domain, with the rest obtained from reference TRBV7-9 and TRBJ2-1, is as follows: DTGVSQNPRHKITKRGQNVTFRCDPISEHNRLYWYRQTLGQGPEFLTYFQNEAQLEKSRLLSDRFSAERPKGSFSTLEIQRTEQGDSAMYLCASSLGRSSVDDEQFFGPGTRLTVL.

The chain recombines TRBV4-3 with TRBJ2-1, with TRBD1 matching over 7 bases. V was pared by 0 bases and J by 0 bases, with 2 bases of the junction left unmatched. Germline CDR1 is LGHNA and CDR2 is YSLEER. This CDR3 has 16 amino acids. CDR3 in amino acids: CASSQDYRGSYNEQFF. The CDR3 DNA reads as TGCGCCAGCAGCCAAGATTACAGGGGCTCCTACAATGAGCAGTTCTTC.

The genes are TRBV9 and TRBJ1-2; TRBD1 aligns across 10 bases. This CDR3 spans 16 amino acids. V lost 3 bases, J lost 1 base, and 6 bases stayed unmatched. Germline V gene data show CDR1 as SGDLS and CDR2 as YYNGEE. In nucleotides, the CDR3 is TGTGCCAGCAGCGGCGGGGACAGGGGTTTTAACTATGGCTACACCTTC. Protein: CASSGGDRGFNYGYTF.

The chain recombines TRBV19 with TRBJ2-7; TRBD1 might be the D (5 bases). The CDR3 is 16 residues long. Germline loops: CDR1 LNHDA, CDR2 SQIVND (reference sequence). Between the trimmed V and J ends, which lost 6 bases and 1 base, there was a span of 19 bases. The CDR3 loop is CASSPSLRVGSYEQYF. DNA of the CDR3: TGTGCCAGTAGCCCATCCCTCAGGGTGGGGTCCTACGAGCAGTACTTC. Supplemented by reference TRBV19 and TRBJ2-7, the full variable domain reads DGGITQSPKYLFRKEGQNVTLSCEQNLNHDAMYWYRQDPGQGLRLIYYSQIVNDFQKGDIAEGYSVSREKKESFPLTVTSAQKNPTAFYLCASSPSLRVGSYEQYFGPGTRLTVT.

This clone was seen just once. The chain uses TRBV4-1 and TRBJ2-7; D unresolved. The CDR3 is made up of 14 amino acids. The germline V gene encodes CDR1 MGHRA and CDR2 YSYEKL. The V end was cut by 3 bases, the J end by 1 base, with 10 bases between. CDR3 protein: CASSQYDFSYEQYF. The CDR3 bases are TGCGCCAGCAGCCAGTATGACTTTTCCTACGAGCAGTACTTC.

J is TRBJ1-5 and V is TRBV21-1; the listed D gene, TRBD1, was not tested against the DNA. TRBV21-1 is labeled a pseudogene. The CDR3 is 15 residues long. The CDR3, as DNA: TGTGCCAGCAGCAATCGACAGGGGGCGGGTCAGCCCCAGCATTTT. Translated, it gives CASSNRQGAGQPQHF.

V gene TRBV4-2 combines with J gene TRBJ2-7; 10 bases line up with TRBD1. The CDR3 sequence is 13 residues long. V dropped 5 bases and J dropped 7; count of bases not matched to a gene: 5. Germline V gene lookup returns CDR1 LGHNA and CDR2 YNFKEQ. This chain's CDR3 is CASSLDRGREQYF. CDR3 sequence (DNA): TGTGCCAGCAGCTTGGACAGGGGGAGGGAGCAGTACTTC.

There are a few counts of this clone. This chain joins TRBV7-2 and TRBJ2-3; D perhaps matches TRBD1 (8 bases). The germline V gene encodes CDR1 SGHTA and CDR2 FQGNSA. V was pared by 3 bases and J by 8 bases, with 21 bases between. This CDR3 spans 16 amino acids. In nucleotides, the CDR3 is TGTGCCAGCAGCTTGGGAGGGACAGGCGGGCTGGGTACGCAGTATTTT. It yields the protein CASSLGGTGGLGTQYF. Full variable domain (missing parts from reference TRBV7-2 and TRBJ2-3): GAGVSQSPSNKVTEKGKDVELRCDPISGHTALYWYRQSLGQGLEFLIYFQGNSAPDKSGLPSDRFSAERTGGSVSTLTIQRTQQEDSAVYLCASSLGGTGGLGTQYFGPGTRLTVL.

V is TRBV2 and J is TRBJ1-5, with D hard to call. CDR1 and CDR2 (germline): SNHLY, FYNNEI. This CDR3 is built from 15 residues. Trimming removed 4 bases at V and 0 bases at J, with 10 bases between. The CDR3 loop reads CASSVEVYSNQPQHF. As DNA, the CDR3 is TGTGCCAGCAGTGTGGAGGTATATAGCAATCAGCCCCAGCATTTT.

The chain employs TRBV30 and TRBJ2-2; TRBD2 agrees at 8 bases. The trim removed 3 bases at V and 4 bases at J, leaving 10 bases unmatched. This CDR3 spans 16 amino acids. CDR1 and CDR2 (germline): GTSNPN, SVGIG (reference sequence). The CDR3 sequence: CAWRRRGALGTGELFF. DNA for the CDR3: TGTGCCTGGAGGAGGCGGGGGGCCCTAGGCACCGGGGAGCTGTTTTTT. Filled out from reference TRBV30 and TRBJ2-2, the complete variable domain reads SQTIHQWPATLVQPVGSPLSLECTVEGTSNPNLYWYRQAAGRGLQLLFYSVGIGQISSEVPQNLSASRPQDRQFILSSKKLLLSDSGFYLCAWRRRGALGTGELFFGEGSRLTVL.

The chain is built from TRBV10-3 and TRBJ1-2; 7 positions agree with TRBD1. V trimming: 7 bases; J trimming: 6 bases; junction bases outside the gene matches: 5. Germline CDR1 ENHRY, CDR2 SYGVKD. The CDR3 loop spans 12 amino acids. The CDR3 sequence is CAITRQGDGYTF. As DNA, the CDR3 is TGTGCCATCACGAGACAGGGCGATGGCTACACCTTC.

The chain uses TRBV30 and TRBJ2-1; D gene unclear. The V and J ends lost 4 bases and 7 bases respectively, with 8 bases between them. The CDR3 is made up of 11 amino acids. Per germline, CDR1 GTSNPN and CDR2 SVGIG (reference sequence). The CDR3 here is CAWTPRNEQFF. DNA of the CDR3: TGTGCCTGGACCCCCCGGAATGAGCAGTTCTTC.

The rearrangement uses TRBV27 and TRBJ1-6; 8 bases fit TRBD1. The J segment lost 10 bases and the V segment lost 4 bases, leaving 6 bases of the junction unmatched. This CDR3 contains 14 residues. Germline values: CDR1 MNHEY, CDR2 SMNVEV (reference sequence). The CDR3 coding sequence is TGTGCCAGCAGTTCTCAACAGGGGGGGTCACCCCTCCACTTT. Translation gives CASSSQQGGSPLHF.

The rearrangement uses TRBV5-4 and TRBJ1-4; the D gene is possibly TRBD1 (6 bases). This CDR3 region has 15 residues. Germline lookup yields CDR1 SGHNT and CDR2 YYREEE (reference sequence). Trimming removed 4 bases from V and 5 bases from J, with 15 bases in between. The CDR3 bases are TGTGCCAGCAGCATTCGGGGGGGCTCCAATGAAAAACTGTTTTTT. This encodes CASSIRGGSNEKLFF.

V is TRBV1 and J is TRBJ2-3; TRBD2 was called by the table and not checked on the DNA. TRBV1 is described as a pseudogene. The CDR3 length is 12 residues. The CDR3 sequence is CTSSQARDTQYF. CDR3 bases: TGCACCAGCAGCCAAGCGAGAGATACGCAGTATTTT.

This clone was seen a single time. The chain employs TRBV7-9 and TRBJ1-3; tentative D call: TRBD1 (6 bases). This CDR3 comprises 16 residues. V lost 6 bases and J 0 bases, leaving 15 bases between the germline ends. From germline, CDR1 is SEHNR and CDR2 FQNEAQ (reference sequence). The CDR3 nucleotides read TGTGCCAGCAGTTCGGACAGACTAAGCTCTGGAAACACCATATATTTT. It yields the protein CASSSDRLSSGNTIYF.

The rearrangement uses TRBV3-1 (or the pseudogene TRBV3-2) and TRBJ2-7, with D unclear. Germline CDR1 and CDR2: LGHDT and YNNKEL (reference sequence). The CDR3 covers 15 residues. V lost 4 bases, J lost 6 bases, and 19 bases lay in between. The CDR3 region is CASSPPRVPPGEQYF. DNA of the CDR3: TGTGCCAGCAGCCCCCCGAGAGTGCCTCCCGGCGAGCAGTACTTC.

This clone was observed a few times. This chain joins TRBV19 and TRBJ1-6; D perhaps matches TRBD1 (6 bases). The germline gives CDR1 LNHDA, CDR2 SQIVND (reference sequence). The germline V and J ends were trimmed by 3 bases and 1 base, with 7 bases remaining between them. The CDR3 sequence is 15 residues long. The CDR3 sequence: CASSMGASYNSPLHF. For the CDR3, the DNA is TGTGCCAGTAGTATGGGGGCATCCTATAATTCACCCCTCCACTTT. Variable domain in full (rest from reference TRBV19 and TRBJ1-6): DGGITQSPKYLFRKEGQNVTLSCEQNLNHDAMYWYRQDPGQGLRLIYYSQIVNDFQKGDIAEGYSVSREKKESFPLTVTSAQKNPTAFYLCASSMGASYNSPLHFGNGTRLTVT.

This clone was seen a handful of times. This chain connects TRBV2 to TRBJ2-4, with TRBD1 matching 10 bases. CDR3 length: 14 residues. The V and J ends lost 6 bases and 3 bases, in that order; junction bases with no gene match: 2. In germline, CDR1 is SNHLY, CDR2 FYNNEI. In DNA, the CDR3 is TGTGCCAGCAGGACAGGGGGCGACAAAAACATTCAGTACTTC. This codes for CASRTGGDKNIQYF.

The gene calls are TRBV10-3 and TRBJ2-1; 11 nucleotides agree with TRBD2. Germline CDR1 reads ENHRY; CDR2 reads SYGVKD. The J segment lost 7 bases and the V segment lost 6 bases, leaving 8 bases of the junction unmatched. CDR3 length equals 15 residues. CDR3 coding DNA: TGTGCCATCAGGTTAGCGGGGGGGCCAGCGAATGAGCAGTTCTTC. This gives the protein CAIRLAGGPANEQFF.

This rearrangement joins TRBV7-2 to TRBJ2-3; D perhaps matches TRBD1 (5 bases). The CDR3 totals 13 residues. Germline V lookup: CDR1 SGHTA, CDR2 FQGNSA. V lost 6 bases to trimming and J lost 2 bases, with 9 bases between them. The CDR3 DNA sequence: TGTGCCAGCAGACCGACAGCCACAGATACGCAGTATTTT. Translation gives CASRPTATDTQYF.

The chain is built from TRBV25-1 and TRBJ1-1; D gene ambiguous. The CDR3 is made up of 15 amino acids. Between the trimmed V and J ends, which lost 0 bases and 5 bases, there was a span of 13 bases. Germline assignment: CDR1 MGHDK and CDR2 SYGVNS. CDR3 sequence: CASSEYRGEGTEAFF. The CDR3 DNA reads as TGTGCCAGCAGTGAATATCGGGGTGAGGGAACTGAAGCTTTCTTT.

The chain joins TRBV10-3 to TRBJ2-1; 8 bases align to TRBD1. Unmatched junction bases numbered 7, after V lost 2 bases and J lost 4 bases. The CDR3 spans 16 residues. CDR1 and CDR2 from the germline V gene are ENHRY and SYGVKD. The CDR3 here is CAISEGGQEIYNEQFF. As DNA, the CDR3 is TGTGCCATCAGTGAGGGGGGACAGGAGATTTACAATGAGCAGTTCTTC.